Presented here are 18 T cell receptor beta chains from one specimen sequenced in a study of early stage breast cancer tumors. Data came from immunoSEQ multiplex PCR; TCRdb stores just in-frame clones and leaves some out. Of about 69,000 clones detected, approximately 80% appear once; the ten largest clones hold 4.7%. Sequenced sample: blood. The source of these receptors is a person between 35 and 49 years old with breast cancer.

The chain links TRBV19 to TRBJ2-2; D may be TRBD1 (6 bases). Trimming removed 3 bases at V and 1 base at J, with 15 bases between. The CDR3 spans 17 residues. The germline gives CDR1 LNHDA, CDR2 SQIVND (reference sequence). CDR3 loop: CASSIHEGGENTGELFF. The CDR3 DNA reads as TGTGCCAGTAGTATCCACGAAGGGGGAGAGAACACCGGGGAGCTGTTTTTT.

This clone was counted only a few times. The rearrangement uses TRBV15 and TRBJ2-6; D may be TRBD1 or TRBD2 (5 bases each). Germline CDR1 and CDR2: LNHNV and YYDKDF (reference sequence). This CDR3 comprises 14 residues. The V gene lost 3 bases and the J gene lost 4 bases, with 7 bases spanning the gap. The CDR3: CATSRGEGANVLTF. The CDR3 DNA sequence: TGTGCCACCAGCAGGGGGGAGGGGGCCAACGTCCTGACTTTC.

This rearrangement joins TRBV28 to TRBJ2-7; no firm D call. V lost 3 bases, J lost 3 bases, and 3 bases lay in between. The length of the CDR3 is 11 residues. Germline loops: CDR1 MDHEN, CDR2 SYDVKM. The CDR3 DNA reads TGTGCCAGCAGTTTGAACTACGAGCAGTACTTC. This translates into CASSLNYEQYF.

This clone occurred a few times. The chain employs TRBV29-1 and TRBJ1-2; D possibly corresponds to TRBD1 (5 bases). Germline values: CDR1 SQVTM, CDR2 ANQGSEA. The V and J ends lost 7 bases and 1 base respectively, with 10 bases between them. CDR3 length equals 12 residues. The CDR3 DNA follows: TGCAGCGCCGCGACAGATAACTATGGCTACACCTTC. Translated, it gives CSAATDNYGYTF.

The genes are TRBV6-6 and TRBJ1-3; weak D call: TRBD1 (5 bases). This CDR3 spans 14 amino acids. With 8 bases removed from V and 0 bases from J, the gap between germline ends came to 11 bases. CDR1 is MNHNY, CDR2 SVGAGI, per germline (reference sequence). CDR3: CASSDSYSGNTIYF. The CDR3 bases are TGTGCCAGCTCAGACAGTTACTCTGGAAACACCATATATTTT.

The rearrangement links TRBV19 to TRBJ2-7; 8 bases match TRBD2. Losses at the gene ends were 4 bases for V and 4 bases for J; bases not matched to a gene: 3. From germline, CDR1 is LNHDA and CDR2 SQIVND (reference sequence). The CDR3 totals 13 residues. The chain's CDR3 is CASSSGLAYEQYF. CDR3 in DNA: TGTGCCAGTAGTAGTGGACTAGCTTACGAGCAGTACTTC. Together with reference TRBV19 and TRBJ2-7, the CDR3 gives the full variable domain: DGGITQSPKYLFRKEGQNVTLSCEQNLNHDAMYWYRQDPGQGLRLIYYSQIVNDFQKGDIAEGYSVSREKKESFPLTVTSAQKNPTAFYLCASSSGLAYEQYFGPGTRLTVT.

The CDR3 loop reads CASSLSPADSGWYEQYF. DNA of the CDR3: TGTGCCAGCAGTTTATCTCCCGCCGATTCTGGGTGGTACGAGCAGTACTTC. The chain is built from TRBV28 and TRBJ2-7, with no clear D. Trimming cost V 1 base and J 4 bases, with 20 bases left between them. CDR1 is MDHEN and CDR2 is SYDVKM in the germline V gene. The CDR3 is made up of 17 amino acids.

In its sample, this clone was seen a few times. The V call is TRBV7-9, the J call TRBJ2-7; no reliable D call. Trimming left V 5 bases short and J 1 base short, with 9 bases between. Germline V CDR1 and CDR2: SEHNR, FQNEAQ (reference sequence). The CDR3 runs 13 residues. This chain's CDR3 is CASSDQISYEQYF. In DNA, the CDR3 is TGTGCCAGCAGCGACCAAATATCCTACGAGCAGTACTTC. The full variable domain, with the rest looked up from reference TRBV7-9 and TRBJ2-7, is DTGVSQNPRHKITKRGQNVTFRCDPISEHNRLYWYRQTLGQGPEFLTYFQNEAQLEKSRLLSDRFSAERPKGSFSTLEIQRTEQGDSAMYLCASSDQISYEQYFGPGTRLTVT.

The chain links TRBV28 to TRBJ2-1; tentative D call: TRBD2 (5 bases). The CDR3 is made up of 13 amino acids. Trimming removed 7 bases at V and 10 bases at J, with 17 bases between. Germline V CDR1 and CDR2: MDHEN, SYDVKM. The CDR3 is CASTLGAPGEQFF. The CDR3, as DNA: TGTGCCAGCACCCTGGGAGCCCCCGGCGAGCAGTTCTTC.

The chain carries TRBV4-1 and TRBJ2-1, with 7 positions matching TRBD2. CDR1 is MGHRA, CDR2 YSYEKL, per germline. CDR3 size: 16 residues. V was pared by 1 base and J by 6 bases, with 9 bases of the junction left unmatched. As DNA, the CDR3 is TGCGCCAGCAGCCAAGGGGGAGGGGTTGAGGTCAATGAGCAGTTCTTC. This codes for CASSQGGGVEVNEQFF.

This rearrangement joins TRBV2 to TRBJ1-1, with D tentatively TRBD1 (6 bases). The CDR3 is 14 residues long. Trimming left V 4 bases short and J 0 bases short, with 9 bases between. Germline lookup yields CDR1 SNHLY and CDR2 FYNNEI. DNA for the CDR3: TGTGCCAGCAGTGGGCAGGGGCTGAACACTGAAGCTTTCTTT. Translating it yields CASSGQGLNTEAFF.

The genes are TRBV7-9 and TRBJ2-7; D unresolved. The V and J ends lost 5 bases and 3 bases respectively, with 14 bases between them. This CDR3 spans 14 amino acids. Germline V CDR1 and CDR2: SEHNR, FQNEAQ (reference sequence). This CDR3 reads CASSQSQDGYEQYF. DNA for the CDR3: TGTGCCAGCAGCCAATCTCAGGACGGCTACGAGCAGTACTTC.

This clone was seen only a few times. The V gene is TRBV5-6, the J gene TRBJ1-5, with D unclear. The CDR3 loop spans 13 amino acids. CDR1 is SGHDT and CDR2 is YYEEEE in the germline V gene. The ends were cut back, 4 bases at V and 7 bases at J, with 12 bases in the middle. The CDR3 coding sequence is TGTGCCAGCAGCCCGAGCGGGTTGCAGCCCCAGCATTTT. It translates to CASSPSGLQPQHF.

V gene TRBV10-2 combines with J gene TRBJ1-1; possibly TRBD1 for D (6 bases). The V and J ends lost 6 bases and 3 bases respectively, with 14 bases between them. This CDR3 region has 14 residues. Germline V lookup: CDR1 WSHSY, CDR2 SAAADI. The CDR3: CASRRTGGDTEAFF. The CDR3 region has the DNA TGCGCCAGCAGAAGGACGGGGGGCGACACTGAAGCTTTCTTT.

The V call is TRBV7-2, the J call TRBJ2-6; the D is unclear. The V and J ends lost 1 base and 1 base respectively, with 11 bases between them. Germline CDR1 and CDR2: SGHTA and FQGNSA. CDR3 size: 17 residues. DNA of the CDR3: TGTGCCAGCAGCTTAGTGGGTACCCCTTCTGGGGCCAACGTCCTGACTTTC. It codes for CASSLVGTPSGANVLTF. The full variable domain, completed using reference TRBV7-2 and TRBJ2-6, is GAGVSQSPSNKVTEKGKDVELRCDPISGHTALYWYRQSLGQGLEFLIYFQGNSAPDKSGLPSDRFSAERTGGSVSTLTIQRTQQEDSAVYLCASSLVGTPSGANVLTFGAGSRLTVL.

In this sample, this clone turned up a few times. This chain connects TRBV20-1 to TRBJ2-7; D call uncertain. V was clipped by 2 bases and J by 7 bases, with 9 bases between them. The CDR3 consists of 11 residues. Germline CDR1 is DFQATT and CDR2 is SNEGSKA (reference sequence). CDR3 region: CSARSFGEQYF. CDR3 nucleotide sequence: TGCAGTGCTAGATCATTCGGGGAGCAGTACTTC.

This clone was observed a single time. The chain combines TRBV28 with TRBJ1-5; TRBD1 matches at 9 bases. V lost 6 bases to trimming and J lost 5 bases; unmatched junction nucleotides: 8. Germline CDR1 is MDHEN and CDR2 is SYDVKM. This CDR3 spans 15 amino acids. The CDR3 here is CASSIPGQGYQPQHF. The DNA of the CDR3 is TGTGCCAGCAGCATTCCGGGACAGGGTTATCAGCCCCAGCATTTT.

The table lists this clone with a count of one. The rearrangement uses TRBV7-8 and TRBJ2-5; D call uncertain. Trimming took off 7 bases at V and 1 base at J, with 13 bases between the two ends. CDR1 is SGHVS, CDR2 FQNEAQ, per germline. The CDR3 length is 14 residues. CDR3 nucleotide sequence: TGTGCCAGCAACCCTTGGGGTCCCCAAGAGACCCAGTACTTC. Its protein product is CASNPWGPQETQYF.